Presented here are 8 T cell receptor beta chains from one specimen sequenced in a study of blood T cells in healthy people across ages. The authors ran a second PCR of roughly 6 to 12 cycles using a sample-barcoded 5' primer and a J-beta primer mix. Each CDR3 protein is one row after TCRdb ran MiXCR on the 5' RACE reads. The table shows 650,000 to 1,000,000 distinct CDR3 sequences, with 35% to 40% occurring only once. Sequenced: blood. These receptors originate from a man younger than 35 in good health.

Only a few counts were recorded for this clonotype. The V call is TRBV20-1, the J call TRBJ2-3; maybe TRBD2 (5 bases). The CDR3 loop spans 16 amino acids. CDR1 and CDR2 (germline): DFQATT, SNEGSKA (reference sequence). Trimming stripped 0 bases from V and 0 bases from J, with 13 bases between. CDR3 DNA: TGCAGTGCTAGAGATTGGCTCGGGAATAGCACAGATACGCAGTATTTT. This codes for CSARDWLGNSTDTQYF.

This clonotype was seen only a few times. This CDR3 is CASSYFLGTRTEAFF. The CDR3 nucleotides read TGTGCCAGCAGTTATTTTTTGGGTACTCGCACTGAAGCTTTCTTT. V is TRBV12-3 or TRBV12-4 and J is TRBJ1-1; D is uncertain. V was trimmed by 4 bases and J by 4 bases, leaving 16 bases between them. CDR3 length equals 15 residues.

This clonotype was recorded at least ten times. The chain employs TRBV10-3 and TRBJ2-7; possibly TRBD1 for D (5 bases). CDR3 length equals 11 residues. V was shortened by 6 bases and J by 3 bases, with 6 bases between the two germline ends. Germline CDR1 reads ENHRY; CDR2 reads SYGVKD. CDR3 nucleotide sequence: TGTGCCATCAGGACAGACTACGAGCAGTACTTC. It codes for CAIRTDYEQYF.

This sequence joins TRBV7-9 and TRBJ2-1; D gene uncertain. The V end was cut by 10 bases, the J end by 1 base, with 8 bases between. Germline V gives CDR1 SEHNR, CDR2 FQNEAQ (reference sequence). This CDR3 has 12 residues. Written as DNA, the CDR3 is TGTGCCATTGACTTTTCCTACAATGAGCAGTTCTTC. Translating it yields CAIDFSYNEQFF.

The V gene is TRBV7-2, the J gene TRBJ1-2, with TRBD1 as a possible D gene (6 bases). The CDR3 has 15 residues. V was pared by 3 bases and J by 0 bases, with 11 bases between. The germline V gene has CDR1 SGHTA and CDR2 FQGNSA. The CDR3 loop reads CASSLDRKANYGYTF. CDR3 DNA: TGTGCCAGCAGCTTGGACAGAAAAGCTAACTATGGCTACACCTTC.

This clonotype appeared once. A read error may be the cause here, since a much bigger clone is one base away. The chain combines TRBV20-1 with TRBJ2-3, with 7 bases fitting TRBD2. This CDR3 spans 14 amino acids. CDR1 and CDR2 from the germline V gene are DFQATT and SNEGSKA (reference sequence). CDR3 region: CSARVGGGTDAQYF. Here the CDR3 DNA reads TGCAGTGCTAGAGTCGGCGGGGGAACAGATGCGCAGTATTTT.

This clonotype was counted only a few times. The chain has TRBV20-1 and TRBJ1-2; possibly TRBD1 for D (5 bases). CDR3 length: 11 residues. The germline gives CDR1 DFQATT, CDR2 SNEGSKA (reference sequence). The V and J ends lost 1 base and 10 bases respectively, with 10 bases between them. CDR3 DNA: TGCAGTGCTAGAGGGCAGGGATACTACACCTTC. It yields the protein CSARGQGYYTF.

V gene TRBV20-1 combines with J gene TRBJ2-3, with 10 bases matching TRBD2. The CDR3 sequence is 16 residues long. The J segment lost 2 bases and the V segment lost 0 bases, leaving 5 bases of the junction unmatched. CDR1 and CDR2 (germline): DFQATT, SNEGSKA (reference sequence). The CDR3 DNA reads as TGCAGTGCTAGAGATCGAAGCGGGGGGGACACAGATACGCAGTATTTT. This encodes CSARDRSGGDTDTQYF.